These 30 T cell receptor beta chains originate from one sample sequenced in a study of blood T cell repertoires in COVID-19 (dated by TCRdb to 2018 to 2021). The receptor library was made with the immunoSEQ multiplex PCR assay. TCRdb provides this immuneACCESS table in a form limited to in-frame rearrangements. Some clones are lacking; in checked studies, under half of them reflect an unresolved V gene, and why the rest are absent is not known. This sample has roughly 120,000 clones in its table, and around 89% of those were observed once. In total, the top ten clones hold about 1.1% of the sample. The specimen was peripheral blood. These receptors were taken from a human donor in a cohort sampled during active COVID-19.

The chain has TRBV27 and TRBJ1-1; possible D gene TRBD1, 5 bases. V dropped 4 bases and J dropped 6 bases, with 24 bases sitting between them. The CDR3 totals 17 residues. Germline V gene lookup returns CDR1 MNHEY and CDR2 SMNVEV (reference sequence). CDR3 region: CASSSRIPGREGSEAFF. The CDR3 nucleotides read TGTGCCAGCAGTTCACGAATACCCGGACGGGAGGGGTCTGAAGCTTTCTTT.

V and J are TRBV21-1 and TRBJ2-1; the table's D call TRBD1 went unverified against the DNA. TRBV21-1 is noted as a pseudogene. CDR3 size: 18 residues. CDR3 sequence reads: CASSKIPYPMTVYNEQFF. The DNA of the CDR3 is TGTGCCAGCAGCAAAATCCCTTATCCGATGACAGTTTACAATGAGCAGTTCTTC.

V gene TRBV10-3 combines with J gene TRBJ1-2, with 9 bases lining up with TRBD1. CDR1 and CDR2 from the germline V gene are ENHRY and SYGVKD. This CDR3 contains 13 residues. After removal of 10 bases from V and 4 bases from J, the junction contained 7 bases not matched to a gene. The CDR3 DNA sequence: TGTGCCAATTCGGACAGGGGCACCTATGGCTACACCTTC. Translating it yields CANSDRGTYGYTF.

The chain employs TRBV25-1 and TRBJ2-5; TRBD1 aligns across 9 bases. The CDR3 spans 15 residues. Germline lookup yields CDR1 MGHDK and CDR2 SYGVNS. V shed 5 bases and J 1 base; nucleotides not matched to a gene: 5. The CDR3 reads CASSKGQGFQETQYF. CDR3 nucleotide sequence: TGTGCCAGCAGTAAGGGACAGGGTTTCCAAGAGACCCAGTACTTC.

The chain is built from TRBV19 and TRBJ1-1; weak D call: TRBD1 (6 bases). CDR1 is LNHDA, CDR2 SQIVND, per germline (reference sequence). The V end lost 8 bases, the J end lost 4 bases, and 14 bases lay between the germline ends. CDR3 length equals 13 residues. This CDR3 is CASQQGGGTEAFF. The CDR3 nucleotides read TGTGCCAGTCAACAGGGCGGGGGCACTGAAGCTTTCTTT. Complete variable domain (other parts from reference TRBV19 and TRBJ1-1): DGGITQSPKYLFRKEGQNVTLSCEQNLNHDAMYWYRQDPGQGLRLIYYSQIVNDFQKGDIAEGYSVSREKKESFPLTVTSAQKNPTAFYLCASQQGGGTEAFFGQGTRLTVV.

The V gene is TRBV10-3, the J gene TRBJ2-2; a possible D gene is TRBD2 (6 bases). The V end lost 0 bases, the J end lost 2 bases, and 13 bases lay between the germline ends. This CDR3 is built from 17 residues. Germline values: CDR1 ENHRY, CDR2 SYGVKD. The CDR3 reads CAISESAGRGNTGELFF. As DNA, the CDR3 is TGTGCCATCAGTGAGTCGGCGGGGCGGGGAAACACCGGGGAGCTGTTTTTT.

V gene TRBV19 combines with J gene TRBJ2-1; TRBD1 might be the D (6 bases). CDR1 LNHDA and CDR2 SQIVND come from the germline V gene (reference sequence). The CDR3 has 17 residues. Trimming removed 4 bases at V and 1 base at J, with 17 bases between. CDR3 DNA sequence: TGTGCCAGTAGTACCCCCCGGGACACAGGATCCTACAATGAGCAGTTCTTC. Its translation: CASSTPRDTGSYNEQFF.

For the CDR3, the DNA is TGTGCCAGCAGCCAGGGTGGGGGGTATGGCTACACCTTC. Amino acid sequence: CASSQGGGYGYTF. The chain employs TRBV11-2 and TRBJ1-2; tentatively, D is TRBD1 (5 bases). The germline V and J ends were trimmed by 5 bases and 5 bases, with 12 bases remaining between them. Looked up from germline, CDR1 is SGHAT and CDR2 is FQNNGV. The CDR3 covers 13 residues.

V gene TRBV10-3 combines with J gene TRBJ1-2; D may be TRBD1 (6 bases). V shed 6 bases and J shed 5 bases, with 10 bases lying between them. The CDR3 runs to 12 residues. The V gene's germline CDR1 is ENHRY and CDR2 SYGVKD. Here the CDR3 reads CAISATGYGYTF. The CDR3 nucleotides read TGTGCCATCAGCGCGACAGGATATGGCTACACCTTC.

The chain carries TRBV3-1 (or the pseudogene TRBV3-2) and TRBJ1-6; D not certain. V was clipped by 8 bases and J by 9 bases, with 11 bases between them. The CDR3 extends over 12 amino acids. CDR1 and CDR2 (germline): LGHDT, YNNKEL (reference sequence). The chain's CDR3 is CASPLSGSPLHF. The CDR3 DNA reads TGTGCCAGCCCCCTTAGTGGTTCACCCCTCCACTTT.

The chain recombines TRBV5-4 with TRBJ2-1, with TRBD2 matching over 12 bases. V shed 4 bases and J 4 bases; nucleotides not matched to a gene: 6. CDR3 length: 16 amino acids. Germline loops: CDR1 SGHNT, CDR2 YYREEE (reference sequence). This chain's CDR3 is CASSPLGTSGYNEQFF. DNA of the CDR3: TGTGCCAGCAGCCCCCTTGGGACTAGCGGGTACAATGAGCAGTTCTTC.

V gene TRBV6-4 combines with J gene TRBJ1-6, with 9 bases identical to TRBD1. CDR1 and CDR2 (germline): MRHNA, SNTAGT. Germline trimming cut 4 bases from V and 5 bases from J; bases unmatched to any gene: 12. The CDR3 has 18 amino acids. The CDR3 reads CASSAGQGLPPNNSPLHF. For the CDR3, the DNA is TGTGCCAGCAGTGCAGGACAGGGGCTTCCCCCAAATAATTCACCCCTCCACTTT.

The CDR3 sequence: CASSLGVSQPQHF. DNA of the CDR3: TGTGCCAGCAGCTTAGGGGTCAGTCAGCCCCAGCATTTT. The J gene is TRBJ1-5, the V gene TRBV5-6; possibly TRBD1 for D (5 bases). This CDR3 has 13 amino acids. CDR1 is SGHDT and CDR2 is YYEEEE in the germline V gene. V dropped 2 bases and J dropped 6 bases, with 9 bases sitting between them.

CDR3 DNA sequence: TGCAGCGTTGAGGGGACAGGGGGCTCTGAAGCTTTCTTT. Its protein product is CSVEGTGGSEAFF. The chain joins TRBV29-1 to TRBJ1-1, with TRBD1 matching 12 bases. V gave up 3 bases and J gave up 6 bases; unmatched junction bases: 2. CDR1 is SQVTM, CDR2 ANQGSEA, per germline. CDR3 size: 13 residues.

CDR3 in DNA: TGTGCCAGCTCACCAGGGGCAGCCCAAGAGACCCAGTACTTC. It codes for CASSPGAAQETQYF. The rearrangement uses TRBV18 and TRBJ2-5, with D possibly being TRBD1 (5 bases). V was cut by 2 bases and J by 1 base, with 8 bases left in between. CDR1 KGHSH and CDR2 LQKENI come from the germline V gene. The CDR3 has 14 amino acids.

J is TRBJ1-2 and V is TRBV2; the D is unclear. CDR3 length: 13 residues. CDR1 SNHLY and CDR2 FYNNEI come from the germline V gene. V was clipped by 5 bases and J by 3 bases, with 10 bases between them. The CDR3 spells CASSTTRDYGYTF. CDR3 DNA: TGTGCCAGCAGTACAACCCGGGACTATGGCTACACCTTC.

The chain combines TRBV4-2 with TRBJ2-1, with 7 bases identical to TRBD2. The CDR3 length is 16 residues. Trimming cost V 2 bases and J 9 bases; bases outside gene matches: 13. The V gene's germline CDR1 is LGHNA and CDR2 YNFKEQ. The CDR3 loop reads CASSQTAGFPVGEQFF. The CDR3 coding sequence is TGTGCCAGCAGCCAAACAGCGGGGTTCCCAGTGGGTGAGCAGTTCTTC.

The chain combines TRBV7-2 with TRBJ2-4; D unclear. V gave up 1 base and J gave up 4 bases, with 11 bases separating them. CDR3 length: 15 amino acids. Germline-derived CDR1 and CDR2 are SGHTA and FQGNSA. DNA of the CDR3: TGTGCCAGCAGCTTAGGAGGCTCCCGAAAAAACATTCAGTACTTC. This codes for CASSLGGSRKNIQYF.

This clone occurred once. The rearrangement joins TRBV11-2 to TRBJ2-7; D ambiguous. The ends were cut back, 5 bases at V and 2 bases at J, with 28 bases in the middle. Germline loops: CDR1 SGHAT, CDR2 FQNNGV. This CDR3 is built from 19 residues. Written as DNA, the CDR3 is TGTGCCAGCAGCCCTTTATCCCGGCGGTCCGGGTTCCGAGCCTACGAGCAGTACTTC. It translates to CASSPLSRRSGFRAYEQYF.

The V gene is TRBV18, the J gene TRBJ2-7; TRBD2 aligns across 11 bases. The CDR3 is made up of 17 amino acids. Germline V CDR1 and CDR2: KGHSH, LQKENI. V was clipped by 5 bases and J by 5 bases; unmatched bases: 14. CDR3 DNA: TGTGCCAGCTCATCCATCCCAACTAGCGGGAGTCATGACGAGCAGTACTTC. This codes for CASSSIPTSGSHDEQYF. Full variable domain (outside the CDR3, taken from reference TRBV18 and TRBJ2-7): NAGVMQNPRHLVRRRGQEARLRCSPMKGHSHVYWYRQLPEEGLKFMVYLQKENIIDESGMPKERFSAEFPKEGPSILRIQQVVRGDSAAYFCASSSIPTSGSHDEQYFGPGTRLTVT.

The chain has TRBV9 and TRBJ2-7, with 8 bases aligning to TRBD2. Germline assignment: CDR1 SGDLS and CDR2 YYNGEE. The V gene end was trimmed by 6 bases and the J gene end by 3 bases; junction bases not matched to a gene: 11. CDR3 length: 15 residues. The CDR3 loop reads CASTLEGAGVYEQYF. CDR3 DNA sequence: TGTGCCAGCACCCTAGAGGGAGCGGGAGTCTACGAGCAGTACTTC.

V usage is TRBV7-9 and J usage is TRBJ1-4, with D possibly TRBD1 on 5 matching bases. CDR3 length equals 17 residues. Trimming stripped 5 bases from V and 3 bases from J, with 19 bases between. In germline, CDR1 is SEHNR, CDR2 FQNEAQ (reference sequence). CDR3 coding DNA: TGTGCCAGCAGCCGTCGCCAGGGAAGGATTGCTAATGAAAAACTGTTTTTT. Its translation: CASSRRQGRIANEKLFF.

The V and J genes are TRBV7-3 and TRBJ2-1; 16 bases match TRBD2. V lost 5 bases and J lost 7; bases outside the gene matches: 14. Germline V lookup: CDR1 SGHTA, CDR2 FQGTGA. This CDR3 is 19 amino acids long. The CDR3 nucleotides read TGTGCCAGCAGCCCACAATCGGGACTAGCGGGGGGGCCGAGGAATGAGCAGTTCTTC. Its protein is CASSPQSGLAGGPRNEQFF.

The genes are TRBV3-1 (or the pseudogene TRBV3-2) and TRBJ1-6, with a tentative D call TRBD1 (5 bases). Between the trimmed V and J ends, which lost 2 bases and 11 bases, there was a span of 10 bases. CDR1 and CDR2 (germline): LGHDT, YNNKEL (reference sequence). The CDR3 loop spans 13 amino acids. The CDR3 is CASSQLAGTPLHF. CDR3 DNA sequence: TGTGCCAGCAGCCAATTAGCAGGGACACCCCTCCACTTT.

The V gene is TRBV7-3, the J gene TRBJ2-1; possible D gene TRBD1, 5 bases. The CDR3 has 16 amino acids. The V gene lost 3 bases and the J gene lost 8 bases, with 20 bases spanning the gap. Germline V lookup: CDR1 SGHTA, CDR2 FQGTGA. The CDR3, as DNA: TGTGCCAGCAGCTTGACGGACAAGAACATGGACCATGAGCAGTTCTTC. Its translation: CASSLTDKNMDHEQFF.

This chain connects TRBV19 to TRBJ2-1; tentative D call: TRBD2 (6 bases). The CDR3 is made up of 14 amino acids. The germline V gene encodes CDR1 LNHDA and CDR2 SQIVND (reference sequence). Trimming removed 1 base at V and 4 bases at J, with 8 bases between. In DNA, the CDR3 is TGTGCCAGTAGTATAGCGGGGGATTACAATGAGCAGTTCTTC. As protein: CASSIAGDYNEQFF.

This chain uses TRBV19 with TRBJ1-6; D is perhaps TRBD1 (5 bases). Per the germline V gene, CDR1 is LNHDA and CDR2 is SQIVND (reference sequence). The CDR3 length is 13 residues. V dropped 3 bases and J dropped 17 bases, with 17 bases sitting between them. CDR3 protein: CASSIELAGRIHF. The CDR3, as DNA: TGTGCCAGTAGTATCGAACTTGCAGGGAGGATCCACTTT. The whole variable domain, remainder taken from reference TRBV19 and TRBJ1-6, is DGGITQSPKYLFRKEGQNVTLSCEQNLNHDAMYWYRQDPGQGLRLIYYSQIVNDFQKGDIAEGYSVSREKKESFPLTVTSAQKNPTAFYLCASSIELAGRIHFGNGTRLTVT.

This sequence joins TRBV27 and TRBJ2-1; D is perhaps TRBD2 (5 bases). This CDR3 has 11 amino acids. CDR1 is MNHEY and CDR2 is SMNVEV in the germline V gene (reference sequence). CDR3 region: CLASGLNEQFF. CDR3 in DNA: TGTCTAGCCTCAGGTCTCAATGAGCAGTTCTTC.

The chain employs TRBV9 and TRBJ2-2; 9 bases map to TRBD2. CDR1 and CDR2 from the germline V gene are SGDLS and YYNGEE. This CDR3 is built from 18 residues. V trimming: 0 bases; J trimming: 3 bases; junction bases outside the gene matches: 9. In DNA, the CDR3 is TGTGCCAGCAGCGTAGTCGGTAGCGGGGGTACGTACACCGGGGAGCTGTTTTTT. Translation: CASSVVGSGGTYTGELFF.

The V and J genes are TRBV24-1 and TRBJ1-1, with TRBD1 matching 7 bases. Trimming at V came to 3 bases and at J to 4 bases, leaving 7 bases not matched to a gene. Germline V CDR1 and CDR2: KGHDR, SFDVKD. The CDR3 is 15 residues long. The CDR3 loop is CATSDAQGVGTEAFF. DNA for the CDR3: TGTGCCACCAGTGATGCCCAGGGGGTTGGCACTGAAGCTTTCTTT.